What follows describes a single T cell receptor (beta chain). This clone was detected only once. Which antigen it targets is not known. Base quality data are lacking; no much larger clone is found one base away. The data are from a study of blood T cell repertoires in COVID-19 (TCRdb year 2020). Study-wide context: Collaborator samples came from the United States, Italy and Spain and covered acute and convalescent phases of COVID-19. The material from the prospective study consisted of cDNA or gDNA derived from T cells, B-cell-depleted T cells, or PBMCs. Deeply sampled blood TCRbeta repertoires from subjects exposed to, actively infected with, or recovered from COVID-19 were included in the dataset. A freely available public database, intended as a resource for researchers studying the immune response to SARS-CoV-2, is where the repertoires were released. The samples were drawn from the first 160 participants of the ongoing ImmuneRACE study and from 950 to 1,500 subjects provided by 6 global collaborators. Sample metadata almost always included a de-identified subject ID, COVID-19 status, age in years and sex. HLA class I and class II types, where available, came from metadata supplied by the sample provider rather than from assay-based typing.

The cysteine opens and the phenylalanine closes a CDR3 of 14 amino acids. Just the 42-base CDR3 DNA is kept, in frame starting at base 1. The junction carries 11 bases between V and J, which are trimmed by 3 bases and 3 bases respectively. The germline V gene supplies CDR1 KGHSH and CDR2 LQKENI. Collaborating institutions collected whole blood in K2EDTA tubes following their own protocols. Collaborator samples were shipped for TCRbeta analysis as frozen whole blood, isolated PBMCs, or DNA extracted from either sample type. TCRbeta CDR3 regions were amplified from genomic DNA using the immunoSEQ Assay, a bias-controlled multiplex PCR. On the authors' methods: Nucleated cell counts per sample were estimated from amplification of reference gene primers within the assay. Sequence reads were collapsed and filtered to measure the absolute abundance of every unique TCRbeta CDR3 rearrangement. Productive Simpson clonality was computed per sample as the square root of Simpson's diversity index over productive rearrangements. Held by TCRdb, this immuneACCESS table contains in-frame sequences only and omits some clones. Under half of the omission traces to an unresolved V gene where checked; the cause of the rest is unknown. V, J and clone size are taken as reported in that table, and D and trimming were inferred from the DNA itself. Within this sample are 95,000 to 110,000 clones, with about three quarters of them counted one time only. The top ten hold 4.3% of the sample.

General conclusions and limits of the study: How much clinical and demographic metadata was included differed by source and by participant, and the metadata was provided uncurated.

The sequence is built from TRBV18 and TRBJ1-1; tentative D gene TRBD1, with 6 bases matching. The TCR sequence derives from a man in his 70s with acute or convalescent COVID-19. The sequencing input was peripheral blood. CDR3 region: CASSPQGRDTEAFF. The DNA reads TGTGCCAGCTCACCCCAGGGGCGTGACACTGAAGCTTTCTTT.